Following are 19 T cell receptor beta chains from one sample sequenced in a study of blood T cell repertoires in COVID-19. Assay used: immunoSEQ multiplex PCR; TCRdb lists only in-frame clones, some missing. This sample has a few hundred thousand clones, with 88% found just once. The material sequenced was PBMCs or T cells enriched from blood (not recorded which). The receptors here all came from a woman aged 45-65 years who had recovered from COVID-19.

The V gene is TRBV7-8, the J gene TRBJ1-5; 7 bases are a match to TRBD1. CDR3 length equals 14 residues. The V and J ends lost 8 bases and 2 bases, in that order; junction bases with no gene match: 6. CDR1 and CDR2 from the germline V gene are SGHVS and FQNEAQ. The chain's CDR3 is CASLGGTGNQPQHF. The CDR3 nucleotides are TGTGCCAGCCTAGGAGGGACAGGCAATCAGCCCCAGCATTTT.

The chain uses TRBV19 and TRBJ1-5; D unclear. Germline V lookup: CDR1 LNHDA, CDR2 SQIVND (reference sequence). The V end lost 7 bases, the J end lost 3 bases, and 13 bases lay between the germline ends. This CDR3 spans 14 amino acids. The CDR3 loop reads CASTDDTYNQPQHF. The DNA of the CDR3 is TGTGCCAGTACCGACGACACGTACAATCAGCCCCAGCATTTT.

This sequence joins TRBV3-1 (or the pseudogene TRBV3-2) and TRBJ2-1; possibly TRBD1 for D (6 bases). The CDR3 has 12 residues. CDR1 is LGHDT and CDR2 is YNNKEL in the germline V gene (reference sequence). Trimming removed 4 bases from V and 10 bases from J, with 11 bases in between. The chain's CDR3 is CASSRRGTEQFF. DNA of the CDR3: TGTGCCAGCAGCCGCAGGGGCACCGAGCAGTTCTTC.

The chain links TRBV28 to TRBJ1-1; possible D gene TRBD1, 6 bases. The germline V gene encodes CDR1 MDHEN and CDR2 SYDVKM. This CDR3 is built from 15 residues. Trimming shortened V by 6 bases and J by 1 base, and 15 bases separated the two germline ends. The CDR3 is CASSPTGQWNTEAFF. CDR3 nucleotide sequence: TGTGCCAGCAGCCCCACAGGGCAGTGGAACACTGAAGCTTTCTTT.

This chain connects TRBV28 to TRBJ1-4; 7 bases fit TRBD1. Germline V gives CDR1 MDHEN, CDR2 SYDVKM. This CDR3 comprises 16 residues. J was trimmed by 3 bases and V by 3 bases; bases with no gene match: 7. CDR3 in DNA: TGTGCCAGCAGTTTCCCCACCGGGACAGCTAATGAAAAACTGTTTTTT. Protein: CASSFPTGTANEKLFF.

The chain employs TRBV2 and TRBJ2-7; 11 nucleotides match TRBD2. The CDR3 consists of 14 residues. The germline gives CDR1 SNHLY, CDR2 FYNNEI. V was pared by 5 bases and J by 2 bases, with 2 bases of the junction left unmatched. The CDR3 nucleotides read TGTGCCAGCAGTACTAGCGGGAGTCCCTACGAGCAGTACTTC. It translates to CASSTSGSPYEQYF.

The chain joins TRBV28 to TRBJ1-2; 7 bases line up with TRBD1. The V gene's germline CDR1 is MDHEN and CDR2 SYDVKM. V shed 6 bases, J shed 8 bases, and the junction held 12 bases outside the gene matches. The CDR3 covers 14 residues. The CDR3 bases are TGTGCCAGCAGGCCTCTTGGACAGGTACGGGGCTACACCTTC. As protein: CASRPLGQVRGYTF.

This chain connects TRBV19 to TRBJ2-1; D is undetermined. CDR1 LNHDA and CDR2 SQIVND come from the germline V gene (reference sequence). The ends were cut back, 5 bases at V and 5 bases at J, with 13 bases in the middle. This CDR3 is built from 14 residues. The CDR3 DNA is TGTGCCAGTAGTCCGCGAACCGTAAACAATGAGCAGTTCTTC. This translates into CASSPRTVNNEQFF.

CDR3 coding DNA: TGTGCCAGCAGCTCCACTAGCGGGAGCTACACCGGGGAGCTGTTTTTT. Translated: CASSSTSGSYTGELFF. The J gene is TRBJ2-2, the V gene TRBV7-2, with 11 bases fitting TRBD2. Trimming at V came to 4 bases and at J to 3 bases, leaving 4 bases not matched to a gene. The CDR3 loop spans 16 amino acids. Germline V gene sequence: CDR1 SGHTA, CDR2 FQGNSA.

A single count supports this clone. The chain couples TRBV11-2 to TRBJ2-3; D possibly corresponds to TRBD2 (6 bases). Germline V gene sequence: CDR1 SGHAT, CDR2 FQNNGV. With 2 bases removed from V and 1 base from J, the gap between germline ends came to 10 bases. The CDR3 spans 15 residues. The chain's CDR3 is CASSLQRVRTDTQYF. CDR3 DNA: TGTGCCAGCAGCTTACAGCGGGTGCGCACAGATACGCAGTATTTT. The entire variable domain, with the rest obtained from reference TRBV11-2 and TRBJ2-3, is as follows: EAGVAQSPRYKIIEKRQSVAFWCNPISGHATLYWYQQILGQGPKLLIQFQNNGVVDDSQLPKDRFSAERLKGVDSTLKIQPAKLEDSAVYLCASSLQRVRTDTQYFGPGTRLTVL.

The CDR3 DNA reads TGTGCCAGCAGCTCCCCGATCGGAACTAGCGGGAGGGCCGCGGATACGCAGTATTTT. Protein product: CASSSPIGTSGRAADTQYF. The chain uses TRBV11-3 and TRBJ2-3, with 13 bases lining up with TRBD2. Trimming removed 4 bases from V and 6 bases from J; junction bases left unmatched: 16. The CDR3 sequence is 19 residues long. Germline V gene lookup returns CDR1 SGHNT and CDR2 YENEEA.

This CDR3 is CASSLGGRAPYEQYF. CDR3 DNA sequence: TGCGCCAGCAGCTTGGGAGGGAGGGCCCCCTACGAGCAGTACTTC. The rearrangement uses TRBV5-1 and TRBJ2-7; 7 bases agree with TRBD2. Germline V lookup: CDR1 SGHRS, CDR2 YFSETQ. The CDR3 spans 15 residues. V gave up 0 bases and J gave up 2 bases; unmatched junction bases: 5.

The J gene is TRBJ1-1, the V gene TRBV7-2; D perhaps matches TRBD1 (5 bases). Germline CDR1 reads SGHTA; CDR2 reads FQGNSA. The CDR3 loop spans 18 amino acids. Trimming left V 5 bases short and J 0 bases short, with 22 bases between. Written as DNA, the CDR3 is TGTGCCAGCAGCACTCCACGACAGAAAATGATCATGAACACTGAAGCTTTCTTT. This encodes CASSTPRQKMIMNTEAFF.

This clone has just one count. The CDR3 nucleotides read TGTGCCAGCAGTCCCGGGACAGGGTTAGGGAATCAGCCCCAGCATTTT. Its protein is CASSPGTGLGNQPQHF. V is TRBV28 and J is TRBJ1-5; TRBD1 aligns across 9 bases. Germline CDR1 and CDR2: MDHEN and SYDVKM. Unmatched junction bases numbered 9, after V lost 5 bases and J lost 4 bases. The CDR3 is made up of 16 amino acids.

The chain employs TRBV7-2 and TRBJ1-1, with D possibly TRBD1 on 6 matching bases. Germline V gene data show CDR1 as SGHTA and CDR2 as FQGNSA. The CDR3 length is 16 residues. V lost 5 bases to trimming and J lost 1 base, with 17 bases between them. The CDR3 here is CASSPDRNLGNTEAFF. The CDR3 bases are TGTGCCAGCAGCCCAGACAGGAATTTGGGGAACACTGAAGCTTTCTTT.

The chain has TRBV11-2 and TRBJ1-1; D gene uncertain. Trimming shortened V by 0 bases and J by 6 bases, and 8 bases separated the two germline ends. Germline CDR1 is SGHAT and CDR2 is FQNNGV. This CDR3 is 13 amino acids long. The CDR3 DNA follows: TGTGCCAGCAGCTTAGATCCGTATGCTGAAGCTTTCTTT. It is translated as CASSLDPYAEAFF.

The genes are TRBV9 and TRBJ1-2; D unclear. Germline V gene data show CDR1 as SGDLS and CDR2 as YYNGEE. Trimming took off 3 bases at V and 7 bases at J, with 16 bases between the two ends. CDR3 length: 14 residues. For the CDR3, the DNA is TGTGCCAGCAGCGCCCCCCCCCATAAGAGTGGCTACACCTTC. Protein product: CASSAPPHKSGYTF. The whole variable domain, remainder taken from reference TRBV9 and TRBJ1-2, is DSGVTQTPKHLITATGQRVTLRCSPRSGDLSVYWYQQSLDQGLQFLIQYYNGEERAKGNILERFSAQQFPDLHSELNLSSLELGDSALYFCASSAPPHKSGYTFGSGTRLTVV.

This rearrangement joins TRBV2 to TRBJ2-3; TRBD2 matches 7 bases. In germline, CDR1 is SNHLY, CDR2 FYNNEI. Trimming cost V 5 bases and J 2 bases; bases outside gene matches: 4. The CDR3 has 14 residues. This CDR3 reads CASSLLAATDTQYF. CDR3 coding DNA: TGTGCCAGCAGTCTCCTAGCGGCCACAGATACGCAGTATTTT.

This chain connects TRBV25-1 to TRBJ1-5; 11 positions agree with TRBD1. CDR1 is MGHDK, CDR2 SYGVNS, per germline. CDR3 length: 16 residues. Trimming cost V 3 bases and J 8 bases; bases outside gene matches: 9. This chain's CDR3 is CASSEAGQGESEPQHF. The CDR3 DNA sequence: TGTGCCAGCAGTGAGGCGGGACAGGGGGAATCCGAGCCCCAGCATTTT.